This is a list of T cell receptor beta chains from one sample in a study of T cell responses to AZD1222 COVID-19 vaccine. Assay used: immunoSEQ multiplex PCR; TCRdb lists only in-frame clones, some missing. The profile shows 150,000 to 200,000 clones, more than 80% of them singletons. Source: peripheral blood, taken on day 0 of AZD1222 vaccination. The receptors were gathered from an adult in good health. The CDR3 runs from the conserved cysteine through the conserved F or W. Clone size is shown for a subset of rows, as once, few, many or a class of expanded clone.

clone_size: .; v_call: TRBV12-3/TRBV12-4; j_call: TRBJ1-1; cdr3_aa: CASSARLWAFF
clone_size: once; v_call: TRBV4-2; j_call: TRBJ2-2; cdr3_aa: CASSQALLAANTGELFF
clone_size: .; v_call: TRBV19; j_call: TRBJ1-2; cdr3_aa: CATRGVNYGYTF
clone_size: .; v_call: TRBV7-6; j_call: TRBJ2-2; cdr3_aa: CASSLARTGNTGELFF
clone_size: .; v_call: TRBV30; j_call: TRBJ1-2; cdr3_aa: CAWSYRENYGYTF
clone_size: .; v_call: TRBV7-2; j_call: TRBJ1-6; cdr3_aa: CASSLQGRKNSPLHF
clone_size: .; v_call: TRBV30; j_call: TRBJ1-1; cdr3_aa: CAWTNRDAGGAFF
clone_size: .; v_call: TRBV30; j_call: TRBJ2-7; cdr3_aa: CAWSAQGGEQYF
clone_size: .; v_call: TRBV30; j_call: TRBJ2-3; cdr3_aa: CAWKIPGRYTDTQYF
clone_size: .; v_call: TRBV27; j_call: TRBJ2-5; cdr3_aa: CASSLWGQETQYF
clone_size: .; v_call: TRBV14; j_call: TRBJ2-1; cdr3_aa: CASSVAGRRVNEQFF
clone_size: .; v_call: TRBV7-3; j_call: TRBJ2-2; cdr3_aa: CASSRIPGELFF
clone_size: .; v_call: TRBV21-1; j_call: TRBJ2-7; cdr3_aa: CASSKDLYLYEQYF
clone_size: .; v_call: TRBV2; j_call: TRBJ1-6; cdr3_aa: CASTGTGGYSPLHF
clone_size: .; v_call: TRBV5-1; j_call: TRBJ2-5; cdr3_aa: CASSWGQGGGQETQYF
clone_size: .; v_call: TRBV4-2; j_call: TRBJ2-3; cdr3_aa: CASSQDGGTGGTDTQYF
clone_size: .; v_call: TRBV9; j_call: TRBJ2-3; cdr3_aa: CASSVANRERTDTQYF
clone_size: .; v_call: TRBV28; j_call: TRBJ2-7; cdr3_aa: CASRWDGSSYEQYF
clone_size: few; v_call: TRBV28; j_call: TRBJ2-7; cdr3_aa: CASRGTGRSGEQYF
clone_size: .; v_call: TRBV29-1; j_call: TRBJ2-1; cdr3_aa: CSVYLSGSGEQFF
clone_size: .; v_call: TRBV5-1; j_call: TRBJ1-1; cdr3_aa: CASSSGSRGTEAFF
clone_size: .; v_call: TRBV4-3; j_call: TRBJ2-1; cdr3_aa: CASSQDFESGSSYNEQFF
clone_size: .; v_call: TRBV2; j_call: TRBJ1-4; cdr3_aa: CASSPPGSTIGEKLFF
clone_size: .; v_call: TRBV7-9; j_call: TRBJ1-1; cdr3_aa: CASSLNLGGRNTEAFF
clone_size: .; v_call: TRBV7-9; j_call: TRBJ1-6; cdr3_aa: CASSPDSVPNSPLHF
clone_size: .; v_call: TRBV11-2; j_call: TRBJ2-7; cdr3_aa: CASSLGAGLYEQYF
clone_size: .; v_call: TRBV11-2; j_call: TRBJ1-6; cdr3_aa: CASSLDGGLALHF
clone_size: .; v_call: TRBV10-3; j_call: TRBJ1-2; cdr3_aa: CAISEQASNYGYTF
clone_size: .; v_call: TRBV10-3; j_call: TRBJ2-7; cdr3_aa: CAISESHQISYEQYF
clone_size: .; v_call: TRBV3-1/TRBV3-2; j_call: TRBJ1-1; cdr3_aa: CASSQGTVNTEAFF
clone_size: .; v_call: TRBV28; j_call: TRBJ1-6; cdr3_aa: CASGTAYNSPLHF
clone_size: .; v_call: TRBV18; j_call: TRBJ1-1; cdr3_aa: CASSPIGGSRSSLNTEAFF
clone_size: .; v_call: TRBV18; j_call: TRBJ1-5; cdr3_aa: CASSPSDSNQPQHF
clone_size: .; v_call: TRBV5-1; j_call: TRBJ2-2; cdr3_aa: CASSLGNTGELFF
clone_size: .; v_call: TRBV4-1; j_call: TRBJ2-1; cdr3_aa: CASSQWTSGSLHEQFF
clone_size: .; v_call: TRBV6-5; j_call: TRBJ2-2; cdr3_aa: CASSYGRANTGELFF
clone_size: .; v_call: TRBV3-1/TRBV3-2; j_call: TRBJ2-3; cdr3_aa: CASSRSQAWADTQYF
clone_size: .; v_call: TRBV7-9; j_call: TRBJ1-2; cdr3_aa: CASSHLGANYGYTF